The present T cell receptor beta chain was sequenced within a study of blood T cells in healthy people across ages. General study findings and limits: PBMCs left unsorted prevented a conclusive naive versus antigen-experienced comparison. Researchers deemed the diversity estimates from one million T cells underestimates. Older age coincided with a roughly linear decline in TCR beta diversity per million T cells.

The authors ran a second PCR of roughly 6 to 12 cycles using a sample-barcoded 5' primer and a J-beta primer mix. Using its own MiXCR run on the 5' RACE reads, TCRdb lists one record per CDR3 protein. This sample has some 290,000 distinct CDR3 sequences, with 25% to 30% found just once. Ranging in age from about 6 to 100, the donors were healthy Caucasian individuals from Russia. The table lists this clonotype with many counts. The antigen remains undetermined. The clonotype comes from a woman in her 70s in good health. Sequenced material: blood.

CDR3 amino acids: CASSQDGGGLDTQYF. The CDR3 region has the DNA TGCGCCAGCAGCCAAGATGGAGGGGGCTTAGATACGCAGTATTTT. The V and J genes are TRBV4-3 and TRBJ2-3, with a possible D match to TRBD1 (7 bases). Trimming pared 0 bases from V and 5 bases from J, leaving 12 bases between. This CDR3 has 15 amino acids. Germline V gene lookup returns CDR1 LGHNA and CDR2 YSLEER.